The rows below give T cell receptor beta chains drawn from one sample of a study of blood T cell repertoires in COVID-19. The protocol was immunoSEQ multiplex PCR, while the TCRdb copy is restricted to in-frame clones and leaves out a portion. The sample has about 170,000 clones, roughly 78% seen once; the top ten hold over 15%. Sequencing input: PBMCs or T cells enriched from blood (not recorded which). Receptors originate from a woman in her seventies in a cohort exposed to, infected with or recovered from COVID-19 (not recorded which). The CDR3 runs from the conserved cysteine through the conserved F or W. The D gene is left open where the match is weak. Size tells how often a clone was seen (once, few, many) or the class of an expanded clone, and some rows leave it out.

J | V | size | D | CDR3 | DNA
TRBJ1-5 | TRBV28 | NA | NA | CASGVVAGPVDQPQHF | TGTGCCAGCGGCGTAGTGGCAGGTCCTGTGGATCAGCCCCAGCATTTT
TRBJ2-1 | TRBV4-1 | few | TRBD1 | CASSQDERQGYNEQFF | TGCGCCAGCAGCCAAGATGAGAGACAGGGCTACAATGAGCAGTTCTTC
TRBJ1-1 | TRBV5-1 | NA | TRBD1 | CASSAQGGTEAFF | TGCGCCAGCAGCGCGCAGGGGGGCACTGAAGCTTTCTTT
TRBJ1-5 | TRBV6-6 | NA | TRBD1 | CASSYWDSSNQPQHF | TGTGCCAGCAGTTACTGGGACAGTAGCAATCAGCCCCAGCATTTT
TRBJ2-3 | TRBV5-4 | NA | TRBD1 | CASSSGTGRPDTQYF | TGTGCCAGCAGCTCCGGGACAGGGAGGCCAGATACGCAGTATTTT
TRBJ2-7 | TRBV27 | NA | TRBD1 | CASSLGTGAYEQYF | TGTGCCAGCAGTTTAGGGACAGGGGCCTACGAGCAGTACTTC
TRBJ2-3 | TRBV5-4 | NA | NA | CASSLSLATSTDTQYF | TGTGCCAGCAGCTTGAGTCTAGCGACAAGCACAGATACGCAGTATTTT
TRBJ1-3 | TRBV10-3 | NA | NA | CAIRTEGNTIYF | TGTGCCATCAGAACAGAAGGAAACACCATATATTTT
TRBJ1-3 | TRBV28 | NA | TRBD1 | CASSAGQRFGNTIYF | TGTGCCAGCAGCGCGGGACAGCGGTTTGGAAACACCATATATTTT
TRBJ1-2 | TRBV19 | NA | TRBD1 | CATRPQGTGGYYGYTF | TGTGCCACGCGTCCCCAAGGAACAGGGGGGTACTATGGCTACACCTTC
TRBJ2-7 | TRBV10-1 | NA | TRBD2 | CASSGGLAGANAYEQYF | TGCGCCAGCAGCGGGGGACTAGCGGGAGCAAACGCCTACGAGCAGTACTTC
TRBJ2-1 | TRBV5-4 | NA | TRBD2 | CASSPGLANALYNEQFF | TGTGCCAGCAGCCCGGGACTAGCGAACGCTCTCTACAATGAGCAGTTCTTC
TRBJ2-7 | TRBV7-9 | NA | TRBD1 | CASSLQGADEQYF | TGTGCCAGCAGCTTACAGGGGGCGGACGAGCAGTACTTC
TRBJ1-5 | TRBV2 | NA | NA | CASRKEGRQPQHF | TGTGCCAGCAGGAAGGAGGGCAGGCAGCCCCAGCATTTT
TRBJ2-1 | TRBV3-1/TRBV3-2 | NA | NA | CASSLTVYNEQFF | TGTGCCAGCAGCCTAACAGTATACAATGAGCAGTTCTTC
TRBJ2-3 | TRBV7-2 | once | NA | CASSRLFGDTQYF | TGTGCCAGCAGCCGCCTTTTCGGAGATACGCAGTATTTT